The 15 T cell receptor beta chains below were found in one sample sequenced in a study of blood T cell repertoires in COVID-19. The table came from immunoSEQ multiplex PCR; TCRdb's copy has only in-frame clones and leaves some out. This sample yields 250,000 or so clones, of which around 88% are seen a single time; more than 2% belongs to the top ten. Sequenced: PBMCs or T cells enriched from blood (not recorded which). The receptor set was obtained from a woman between 50 and 59 years old who had recovered from COVID-19.

The chain uses TRBV19 and TRBJ2-1; D is perhaps TRBD1 (6 bases). This CDR3 is 14 amino acids long. The V gene's germline CDR1 is LNHDA and CDR2 SQIVND (reference sequence). V lost 5 bases and J lost 6, with 14 bases in between. The chain's CDR3 is CASSLPGHGNEQFF. The CDR3 nucleotides read TGTGCCAGTAGTCTTCCGGGACATGGCAATGAGCAGTTCTTC.

Points on this clone: Other DNA sequences of this sample code for an identical CDR3. The rearrangement joins TRBV4-2 to TRBJ2-7; 12 bases line up with TRBD2. CDR1 is LGHNA, CDR2 YNFKEQ, per germline. V shed 1 base, J shed 2 bases, and the junction held 0 bases outside the gene matches. CDR3 length equals 15 residues. CDR3 coding DNA: TGTGCCAGCAGCCAAGGGACTAGCGGGACCTACGAGCAGTACTTC. It is translated as CASSQGTSGTYEQYF.

The V call is TRBV7-9, the J call TRBJ1-6; D possibly corresponds to TRBD1 (5 bases). The germline V and J ends were trimmed by 5 bases and 9 bases, with 11 bases remaining between them. CDR1 and CDR2 from the germline V gene are SEHNR and FQNEAQ (reference sequence). This CDR3 region has 13 residues. The CDR3 DNA is TGTGCCAGCAGCGCGGAGGGGACTTCACCCCTCCACTTT. The encoded protein is CASSAEGTSPLHF.

V gene TRBV9 combines with J gene TRBJ2-7, with 11 bases that match TRBD2. This CDR3 region has 17 residues. CDR1 is SGDLS and CDR2 is YYNGEE in the germline V gene. V shed 0 bases and J 3 bases; nucleotides not matched to a gene: 8. The CDR3 DNA follows: TGTGCCAGCAGCGTAGGGTCACGGCTAGCGGGAGGCTACGAGCAGTACTTC. This encodes CASSVGSRLAGGYEQYF.

This chain uses TRBV5-1 with TRBJ2-2; 8 bases align to TRBD1. V was clipped by 4 bases and J by 2 bases; unmatched bases: 13. Germline assignment: CDR1 SGHRS and CDR2 YFSETQ. The CDR3 sequence is 18 residues long. CDR3 sequence reads: CASSRTGQGTRNTGELFF. CDR3 DNA sequence: TGCGCCAGCAGCCGGACCGGACAGGGCACAAGAAACACCGGGGAGCTGTTTTTT. Using reference TRBV5-1 and TRBJ2-2 for the parts outside the CDR3, the full variable domain is KAGVTQTPRYLIKTRGQQVTLSCSPISGHRSVSWYQQTPGQGLQFLFEYFSETQRNKGNFPGRFSGRQFSNSRSEMNVSTLELGDSALYLCASSRTGQGTRNTGELFFGEGSRLTVL.

The chain is built from TRBV18 and TRBJ2-5; no clear D gene. Germline values: CDR1 KGHSH, CDR2 LQKENI. The CDR3 has 14 amino acids. Trimming took 5 bases from V and 2 from J, leaving 12 bases between them. For the CDR3, the DNA is TGTGCCAGCTCAGTGAGGCTTGCACAAGAGACCCAGTACTTC. The encoded protein is CASSVRLAQETQYF.

The gene calls are TRBV7-9 and TRBJ2-5, with D tentatively TRBD1 (6 bases). CDR3 size: 15 residues. V was clipped by 5 bases and J by 2 bases, with 15 bases between them. Germline values: CDR1 SEHNR, CDR2 FQNEAQ (reference sequence). CDR3 coding DNA: TGTGCCAGCAGCCTTTGGACAGTGCGGCAAGAGACCCAGTACTTC. Amino acids: CASSLWTVRQETQYF. The full variable domain, rest sourced from reference TRBV7-9 and TRBJ2-5, is DTGVSQNPRHKITKRGQNVTFRCDPISEHNRLYWYRQTLGQGPEFLTYFQNEAQLEKSRLLSDRFSAERPKGSFSTLEIQRTEQGDSAMYLCASSLWTVRQETQYFGPGTRLLVL.

Only one count was recorded for this clone. This chain links TRBV9 with TRBJ2-5, with 14 bases that match TRBD2. Trimming at V came to 4 bases and at J to 5 bases, leaving 10 bases not matched to a gene. The CDR3 length is 17 residues. Germline values: CDR1 SGDLS, CDR2 YYNGEE. The CDR3 DNA reads as TGTGCCAGCAGCCCCGGGACTAGCGGGAGAGGGATGGAGACCCAGTACTTC. It yields the protein CASSPGTSGRGMETQYF.

There are a few counts of this clone. The V call is TRBV7-3, the J call TRBJ1-2; D possibly corresponds to TRBD1 (5 bases). Between the trimmed V and J ends, which lost 2 bases and 1 base, there was a span of 11 bases. The CDR3 is 15 amino acids. Germline CDR1 SGHTA, CDR2 FQGTGA. The CDR3 sequence is CASSLGGADNYGYTF. The CDR3 DNA sequence: TGTGCCAGCAGCTTAGGAGGGGCTGATAACTATGGCTACACCTTC.

The chain combines TRBV7-9 with TRBJ2-1; D is possibly TRBD2 (6 bases). Trimming left V 1 base short and J 5 bases short, with 12 bases between. Looked up from germline, CDR1 is SEHNR and CDR2 is FQNEAQ (reference sequence). This CDR3 is 15 amino acids long. The CDR3 loop reads CASSLGTNQNNEQFF. The CDR3 nucleotides are TGTGCCAGCAGCTTAGGGACTAACCAGAACAATGAGCAGTTCTTC.

The chain links TRBV5-4 to TRBJ2-5, with TRBD1 identical over 8 bases. The germline V gene encodes CDR1 SGHNT and CDR2 YYREEE (reference sequence). The length of the CDR3 is 15 residues. Trimming took 4 bases from V and 5 from J; bases not matched to a gene: 10. Here the CDR3 reads CASSRGQVRRETQYF. The CDR3 bases are TGTGCCAGCAGCCGGGGACAGGTCAGGAGGGAGACCCAGTACTTC.

In DNA, the CDR3 is TGTGCCAGCAGTTCAAACGCGGGACTCCACCTTGAGCAGTTCTTC. Translated: CASSSNAGLHLEQFF. The V and J genes are TRBV28 and TRBJ2-1, with D maybe TRBD2 (6 bases). This CDR3 has 15 residues. Germline V gene lookup returns CDR1 MDHEN and CDR2 SYDVKM. V dropped 4 bases and J dropped 9 bases, with 19 bases sitting between them.

V is TRBV30 and J is TRBJ1-2; TRBD1 might be the D (5 bases). Germline CDR1 GTSNPN, CDR2 SVGIG (reference sequence). The CDR3 sequence is 13 residues long. V shed 0 bases and J shed 8 bases, with 13 bases lying between them. The CDR3 sequence: CAWSVVQDLGYTF. Written as DNA, the CDR3 is TGTGCCTGGAGTGTAGTACAGGATCTCGGCTACACCTTC.

V is TRBV9 and J is TRBJ1-1; D remains ambiguous. CDR1 SGDLS and CDR2 YYNGEE come from the germline V gene. V dropped 3 bases and J dropped 4 bases, with 16 bases sitting between them. CDR3 size: 15 residues. CDR3 sequence reads: CASSARATSGTEAFF. The CDR3, as DNA: TGTGCCAGCAGCGCAAGGGCCACTAGCGGCACTGAAGCTTTCTTT. Full variable domain (rest looked up from reference TRBV9 and TRBJ1-1): DSGVTQTPKHLITATGQRVTLRCSPRSGDLSVYWYQQSLDQGLQFLIQYYNGEERAKGNILERFSAQQFPDLHSELNLSSLELGDSALYFCASSARATSGTEAFFGQGTRLTVV.

V usage is TRBV4-3 and J usage is TRBJ2-7, with 7 bases identical to TRBD1. The ends lost 4 bases at V and 5 bases at J; junction bases unmatched: 11. This CDR3 contains 15 residues. In germline, CDR1 is LGHNA, CDR2 YSLEER. The CDR3 nucleotides are TGCGCCAGCAGCCCCGCGACAGGGCTCTGGGACGAGCAGTACTTC. Protein: CASSPATGLWDEQYF.